The 15 T cell receptor beta chains below all came from one sample that was sequenced in a study of T-cell reconstitution after alpha-beta-depleted transplantation in children. This sample's TCRbeta library carried unique molecular identifier barcodes. MiXCR, applied by TCRdb to the PCR reads, yields one record per CDR3 protein. The table has about 360,000 distinct CDR3 sequences, 10% to 15% seen once. The sequenced sample was PBMCs, obtained from the stem cell graft. The source is a human donor who donated a stem cell graft to a child with Fanconi anemia.

This chain connects TRBV6-5 to TRBJ1-6; unclear D gene. CDR1 is MNHEY and CDR2 is SVGAGI in the germline V gene. Between the trimmed V and J ends, which lost 2 bases and 13 bases, there was a span of 9 bases. The CDR3 spans 12 residues. The CDR3 DNA reads TGTGCCAGCAGTTACCCAGGCTCGCCCCTCCACTTT. It codes for CASSYPGSPLHF.

This clonotype has at least ten counts. The gene calls are TRBV6-2 or TRBV6-3 and TRBJ1-1; D is perhaps TRBD1 (5 bases). Between the trimmed V and J ends, which lost 3 bases and 5 bases, there was a span of 10 bases. The CDR3 consists of 13 residues. CDR1 is MNHEY and CDR2 is SVGEGT in the germline V gene. The CDR3 region is CASSYQGWTEAFF. The CDR3, as DNA: TGTGCCAGCAGTTATCAGGGTTGGACTGAAGCTTTCTTT.

This chain connects TRBV20-1 to TRBJ1-2; no firm D call. The CDR3 has 13 amino acids. V shed 3 bases and J shed 6 bases, with 14 bases lying between them. The V gene's germline CDR1 is DFQATT and CDR2 SNEGSKA (reference sequence). The CDR3 reads CSASPLRRDGYTF. CDR3 in DNA: TGCAGTGCTAGTCCCCTGAGGAGGGATGGCTACACCTTC.

This chain uses TRBV4-3 with TRBJ2-2, with 10 bases that match TRBD1. CDR1 and CDR2 (germline): LGHNA, YSLEER. This CDR3 spans 16 amino acids. The trim removed 2 bases at V and 4 bases at J, leaving 4 bases unmatched. Written as DNA, the CDR3 is TGCGCCAGCAGCCAACCGACAGGGGGCGGCACCGGGGAGCTGTTTTTT. Translating it yields CASSQPTGGGTGELFF.

This clonotype has more than one count but fewer than ten. This sequence joins TRBV6-5 and TRBJ1-3; no definite D call. Germline V gene sequence: CDR1 MNHEY, CDR2 SVGAGI. CDR3 length: 15 residues. V gave up 4 bases and J gave up 0 bases, with 10 bases separating them. CDR3 nucleotide sequence: TGTGCCAGCAGTTCTCCGGGGAGCTCTGGAAACACCATATATTTT. It codes for CASSSPGSSGNTIYF.

The chain joins TRBV9 to TRBJ2-7, with D perhaps TRBD1 (6 bases). CDR1 SGDLS and CDR2 YYNGEE come from the germline V gene. Trimming took 2 bases from V and 0 from J, leaving 12 bases between them. The CDR3 is 15 amino acids. CDR3 residues: CASSVGQDSSYEQYF. As DNA, the CDR3 is TGTGCCAGCAGCGTTGGCCAGGACAGCTCCTACGAGCAGTACTTC.

This clonotype was found many times. J is TRBJ2-1 and V is TRBV4-2; maybe TRBD2 (7 bases). The CDR3 totals 15 residues. Germline V gene data show CDR1 as LGHNA and CDR2 as YNFKEQ. The V and J ends lost 4 bases and 5 bases respectively, with 15 bases between them. As DNA, the CDR3 is TGTGCCAGCAGCCTCGGAGGGGGGGATCACAATGAGCAGTTCTTC. Translation: CASSLGGGDHNEQFF.

The chain is built from TRBV6-2 or TRBV6-3 and TRBJ1-3; D might be TRBD1 (6 bases). Germline lookup yields CDR1 MNHEY and CDR2 SVGEGT. The CDR3 sequence is 19 residues long. The V end lost 7 bases, the J end lost 0 bases, and 25 bases lay between the germline ends. The CDR3 spells CASTPGGQRSNFSGNTIYF. The CDR3 DNA follows: TGTGCCAGCACCCCGGGGGGACAACGCTCGAACTTCTCTGGAAACACCATATATTTT.

This clonotype was detected a few times. This chain connects TRBV5-1 to TRBJ1-1; 7 positions agree with TRBD1. In germline, CDR1 is SGHRS, CDR2 YFSETQ. V shed 3 bases, J shed 11 bases, and the junction held 10 bases outside the gene matches. The CDR3 length is 13 residues. CDR3 coding DNA: TGCGCCAGCAGCTCCCGGGACAGAGGAGATGCTTTCTTT. This codes for CASSSRDRGDAFF.

The chain links TRBV5-1 to TRBJ2-2; D is perhaps TRBD1 or TRBD2 (6 bases each). V was shortened by 4 bases and J by 6 bases, with 16 bases between the two germline ends. From germline, CDR1 is SGHRS and CDR2 YFSETQ. The CDR3 extends over 15 amino acids. The CDR3: CASSLQGGGPGELFF. The CDR3 nucleotides read TGCGCCAGCAGCCTCCAAGGAGGGGGACCCGGGGAGCTGTTTTTT.

DNA of the CDR3: TGTGCCAGCAGCCCCCTCGGGGGGCATTTATCCTACGAGCAGTACGTC. The encoded protein is CASSPLGGHLSYEQYV. The J gene is TRBJ2-7, the V gene TRBV11-2; D might be TRBD2 (7 bases). The germline V gene has CDR1 SGHAT and CDR2 FQNNGV. Trimming cost V 5 bases and J 1 base, with 18 bases left between them. The CDR3 covers 16 residues.

This clonotype was observed a few times. V is TRBV11-2 and J is TRBJ2-1; no definite D call. Germline V gene data show CDR1 as SGHAT and CDR2 as FQNNGV. The CDR3 is made up of 13 amino acids. V lost 6 bases and J lost 5, with 11 bases in between. CDR3 nucleotide sequence: TGTGCCAGCAGACTCCGGCGGCACAATGAGCAGTTCTTC. The encoded protein is CASRLRRHNEQFF.

This chain uses TRBV2 with TRBJ2-7; the D gene is possibly TRBD1 (6 bases). The V gene's germline CDR1 is SNHLY and CDR2 FYNNEI. The ends were cut back, 6 bases at V and 1 base at J, with 19 bases in the middle. The length of the CDR3 is 16 residues. The CDR3 coding sequence is TGTGCCAGCAGCCCGGGACACCGCTTGGGTTCCTACGAGCAGTACTTC. Its translation: CASSPGHRLGSYEQYF. The variable domain in full, with the rest retrieved from reference TRBV2 and TRBJ2-7, is EPEVTQTPSHQVTQMGQEVILRCVPISNHLYFYWYRQILGQKVEFLVSFYNNEISEKSEIFDDQFSVERPDGSNFTLKIRSTKLEDSAMYFCASSPGHRLGSYEQYFGPGTRLTVT.

A few counts support this clonotype. This chain links TRBV5-1 with TRBJ1-1; the match to TRBD1 covers 9 bases. The CDR3 runs 15 residues. Germline V gene sequence: CDR1 SGHRS, CDR2 YFSETQ. The V and J ends lost 4 bases and 6 bases, in that order; junction bases with no gene match: 10. The CDR3 reads CASSMRTGVVAEAFF. CDR3 sequence (DNA): TGCGCCAGCAGCATGCGGACAGGGGTGGTGGCTGAAGCTTTCTTT.

This chain connects TRBV3-1 to TRBJ1-3; no firm D call. The CDR3 spans 14 residues. CDR1 is LGHDT and CDR2 is YNNKEL in the germline V gene (reference sequence). V was trimmed by 1 base and J by 9 bases, leaving 13 bases between them. CDR3 amino acids: CASSQGPLATTIYF. The CDR3 DNA reads as TGTGCCAGCAGCCAAGGACCTCTCGCGACCACCATATATTTT.